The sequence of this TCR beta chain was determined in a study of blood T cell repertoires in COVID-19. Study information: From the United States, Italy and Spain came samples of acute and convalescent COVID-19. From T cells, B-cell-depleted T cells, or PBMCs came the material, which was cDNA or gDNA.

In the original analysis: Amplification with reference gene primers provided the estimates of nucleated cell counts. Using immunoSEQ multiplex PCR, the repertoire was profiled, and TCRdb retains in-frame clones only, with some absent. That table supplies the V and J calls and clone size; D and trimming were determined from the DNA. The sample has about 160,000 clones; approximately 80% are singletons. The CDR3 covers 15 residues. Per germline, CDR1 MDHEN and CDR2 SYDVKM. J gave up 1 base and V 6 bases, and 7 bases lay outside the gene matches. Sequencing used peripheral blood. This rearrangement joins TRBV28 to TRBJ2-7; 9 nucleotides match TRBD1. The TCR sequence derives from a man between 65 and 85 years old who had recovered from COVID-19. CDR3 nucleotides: TGTGCCAGCAGACCTACTGGGACAGGGTCCTACGAGCAGTACTTC. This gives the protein CASRPTGTGSYEQYF.